One and the same sample provided the 16 T cell receptor beta chains below, sequenced in a study of blood T cells in healthy people across ages (dated by TCRdb to about 2015). Library creation used 5' RACE. The listed sequencing device is Illumina HiSeq 2500. The second PCR ran for about 6 to 12 cycles and used a J-beta primer mix along with a sample-barcoded 5' primer. TCRdb cleaned the public reads at Q25 with fastp, built clones with MiXCR and kept in-frame beta chains. Identical CDR3 proteins give one entry, which carries the most common genes and DNA. The sample table contains 1.5 million to 1.9 million distinct CDR3 sequences; only one count was recorded for around 40% of them. The ten largest clones take up roughly 3.7% of the sample. The sequenced sample consisted of blood. These receptors originate from a woman aged 18-29 years in good health.

This clonotype was detected many times. The chain carries TRBV7-2 and TRBJ2-5; 9 bases match TRBD1. Germline V gene sequence: CDR1 SGHTA, CDR2 FQGNSA. Germline trimming cut 5 bases from V and 5 bases from J; bases unmatched to any gene: 6. There are 14 residues in the CDR3. In DNA, the CDR3 is TGTGCCAGCAGCACGGGACAGGGCTGGGAGACCCAGTACTTC. It yields the protein CASSTGQGWETQYF.

This clonotype came up a few times. The genes are TRBV27 and TRBJ2-1, with D possibly being TRBD2 (6 bases). There are 14 residues in the CDR3. Germline assignment: CDR1 MNHEY and CDR2 SMNVEV (reference sequence). Trimming stripped 1 base from V and 6 bases from J, with 10 bases between. CDR3 amino acids: CASSLLLALNEQFF. Written as DNA, the CDR3 is TGTGCCAGCAGTTTATTACTAGCTCTCAATGAGCAGTTCTTC.

The CDR3 here is CASRDSVGYEQFF. In DNA form, the CDR3 reads TGTGCCAGCAGGGACAGCGTCGGGTATGAGCAGTTCTTC. J is TRBJ2-1 and V is TRBV6-2 or TRBV6-3; D is perhaps TRBD1 (6 bases). The CDR3 loop spans 13 amino acids. Germline V gene data show CDR1 as MNHEY and CDR2 as SVGEGT. Trimming cost V 6 bases and J 8 bases, with 14 bases left between them.

As concerns this clonotype: A read error may produce the germline difference seen at one junction end. The chain couples TRBV20-1 to TRBJ1-2; 10 bases line up with TRBD1. The CDR3 sequence is 14 residues long. Germline V gene sequence: CDR1 DFQATT, CDR2 SNEGSKA (reference sequence). The CDR3 sequence: CSARETGGSYGYTF. Written as DNA, the CDR3 is TGCAGTGCTCGTGAGACAGGGGGCAGCTATGGTTACACCTTC.

This chain joins TRBV6-2 or TRBV6-3 and TRBJ2-7, with 10 bases lining up with TRBD1. This CDR3 is built from 13 residues. CDR1 is MNHEY, CDR2 SVGEGT, per germline. With 7 bases clipped from V and 3 bases from J, the junction kept 3 bases outside the gene matches. DNA of the CDR3: TGTGCCAGCAAGGGACAGGGGCGCTACGAGCAGTACTTC. Its translation: CASKGQGRYEQYF.

This clonotype was recorded a few times. The chain carries TRBV10-3 and TRBJ2-6; D gene ambiguous. The CDR3 is made up of 13 amino acids. The germline V gene has CDR1 ENHRY and CDR2 SYGVKD. V was pared by 10 bases and J by 0 bases, with 7 bases between. CDR3 loop: CATWASGANVLTF. For the CDR3, the DNA is TGTGCCACATGGGCCTCTGGGGCCAACGTCCTGACTTTC.

The J gene is TRBJ2-7, the V gene TRBV4-2; 7 positions match TRBD2. Trimming cost V 1 base and J 2 bases; bases outside gene matches: 5. This CDR3 contains 15 residues. CDR1 and CDR2 from the germline V gene are LGHNA and YNFKEQ. This chain's CDR3 is CASSQVGGSPYEQYF. CDR3 in DNA: TGTGCCAGCAGCCAAGTCGGCGGGAGCCCCTACGAGCAGTACTTC.

This clonotype appeared once. This sequence joins TRBV4-3 and TRBJ2-1; TRBD2 agrees at 7 bases. Trimming took 0 bases from V and 5 from J; bases not matched to a gene: 4. The CDR3 runs 15 residues. CDR1 is LGHNA, CDR2 YSLEER, per germline. This CDR3 reads CASSQDGGFHNEQFF. The CDR3 coding sequence is TGCGCCAGCAGCCAAGACGGGGGGTTCCACAATGAGCAGTTCTTC.

This clonotype has more than one count but fewer than ten. The rearrangement joins TRBV4-3 to TRBJ2-1, with 8 bases aligning to TRBD1. The CDR3 spans 13 residues. With 2 bases clipped from V and 7 bases from J, the junction kept 1 base outside the gene matches. CDR1 and CDR2 from the germline V gene are LGHNA and YSLEER. CDR3 nucleotide sequence: TGCGCCAGCAGCCAACGACAGGGGAATGAGCAGTTCTTC. Residues: CASSQRQGNEQFF.

V and J are TRBV3-1 and TRBJ2-7, with 8 bases fitting TRBD2. Germline CDR1 reads LGHDT; CDR2 reads YNNKEL (reference sequence). There are 14 residues in the CDR3. J gave up 3 bases and V 4 bases, and 5 bases lay outside the gene matches. CDR3 amino acids: CASSPGLVSYEQYF. The CDR3 DNA is TGTGCCAGCAGCCCGGGACTAGTGAGCTACGAGCAGTACTTC.

The V gene is TRBV2, the J gene TRBJ1-1, with 7 bases matching TRBD1. CDR3 size: 14 residues. Per germline, CDR1 SNHLY and CDR2 FYNNEI. Germline trimming cut 8 bases from V and 4 bases from J; bases unmatched to any gene: 10. The CDR3 spells CASRSDPGGTEAFF. CDR3 DNA: TGTGCCAGCCGATCGGATCCAGGGGGCACTGAAGCTTTCTTT.

The table lists this clonotype with a few counts. V usage is TRBV9 and J usage is TRBJ2-1; D remains ambiguous. Germline loops: CDR1 SGDLS, CDR2 YYNGEE. CDR3 length: 13 amino acids. V dropped 4 bases and J dropped 6 bases, with 11 bases sitting between them. This chain's CDR3 is CASSKLGSNEQFF. The CDR3 DNA sequence: TGTGCCAGCAGCAAACTGGGAAGCAATGAGCAGTTCTTC.

As for this clonotype: Its ends do not fully match the called genes, so a read error is possible. CDR3: CASSSTGATYEQYF. The CDR3 DNA follows: TGCGCCAGCAGCTCGACCGGGGCCACCTACGAGCAGTACTTC. The chain uses TRBV11-2 and TRBJ2-7; D may be TRBD1 or TRBD2 (5 bases each). CDR3 length: 14 amino acids. Germline loops: CDR1 SGHAT, CDR2 FQNNGV.

The CDR3 loop is CASSLVRTRSTDTQYF. Written as DNA, the CDR3 is TGTGCCAGCAGCTTAGTTCGGACTCGTAGCACAGATACGCAGTATTTT. The gene calls are TRBV7-2 and TRBJ2-3; TRBD2 might be the D (5 bases). Germline CDR1 and CDR2: SGHTA and FQGNSA. The germline V and J ends were trimmed by 1 base and 0 bases, with 11 bases remaining between them. The length of the CDR3 is 16 residues.

The chain is built from TRBV9 and TRBJ2-3; D is undetermined. There are 15 residues in the CDR3. Germline assignment: CDR1 SGDLS and CDR2 YYNGEE. The V and J ends lost 0 bases and 5 bases respectively, with 13 bases between them. The CDR3 spells CASSVALPGQDTQYF. CDR3 DNA sequence: TGTGCCAGCAGCGTAGCTCTGCCCGGTCAAGATACGCAGTATTTT.

The chain is built from TRBV7-2 and TRBJ2-3, with D maybe TRBD2 (5 bases). Germline assignment: CDR1 SGHTA and CDR2 FQGNSA. V was shortened by 7 bases and J by 0 bases, with 14 bases between the two germline ends. The length of the CDR3 is 15 residues. The CDR3 sequence: CASTLFLASTDTQYF. The CDR3 region has the DNA TGTGCCAGCACCCTTTTCCTAGCTAGCACAGATACGCAGTATTTT.